These 10 T cell receptor beta chains were all obtained from the same sample, sequenced in a study of blood T cell repertoires in COVID-19. Sequenced by immunoSEQ multiplex PCR; TCRdb stores in-frame clones only, minus some. The table has about 130,000 clones, roughly 80% seen once. Sample: peripheral blood. Source of these receptors: a woman aged 70-85 years with COVID-19, enrolled during active disease.

The gene calls are TRBV7-2 and TRBJ1-5, with D unresolved. Germline lookup yields CDR1 SGHTA and CDR2 FQGNSA. The V end lost 5 bases, the J end lost 3 bases, and 14 bases lay between the germline ends. CDR3 length: 15 residues. Here the CDR3 reads CASSPGGGNNQPQHF. CDR3 in DNA: TGTGCCAGCAGCCCAGGCGGCGGGAACAATCAGCCCCAGCATTTT.

The sample holds many counts of this clone. The chain employs TRBV5-1 and TRBJ1-2; D gene ambiguous. CDR3 length: 13 residues. The V gene lost 0 bases and the J gene lost 7 bases, with 10 bases spanning the gap. Looked up from germline, CDR1 is SGHRS and CDR2 is YFSETQ. The CDR3 loop is CASSLDYGFGYTF. The CDR3 nucleotides read TGCGCCAGCAGCTTGGATTACGGGTTTGGCTACACCTTC.

This clone was seen only once. This sequence joins TRBV6-2 or TRBV6-3 and TRBJ2-3; unclear D gene. The V end was cut by 5 bases, the J end by 3 bases, with 9 bases between. This CDR3 is 13 amino acids long. Germline CDR1 and CDR2: MNHEY and SVGEGT. In nucleotides, the CDR3 is TGTGCCAGCAGTCCCTATAAGACAGATACGCAGTATTTT. Translating gives CASSPYKTDTQYF.

The V and J genes are TRBV28 and TRBJ1-2; the D gene is possibly TRBD1 (5 bases). The CDR3 covers 15 residues. The germline CDR1 and CDR2 sequences are MDHEN and SYDVKM. The V end lost 5 bases, the J end lost 4 bases, and 17 bases lay between the germline ends. In nucleotides, the CDR3 is TGTGCCAGCAGTCCCCAGGGATCTGCTTTCTATGGCTACACCTTC. This translates into CASSPQGSAFYGYTF.

This chain uses TRBV11-2 with TRBJ2-5; D may be TRBD2 (6 bases). This CDR3 region has 15 residues. The germline CDR1 and CDR2 sequences are SGHAT and FQNNGV. The V and J ends lost 2 bases and 0 bases respectively, with 10 bases between them. In nucleotides, the CDR3 is TGTGCCAGCAGCTTAAGGCCGGGAGACCAAGAGACCCAGTACTTC. It yields the protein CASSLRPGDQETQYF.

The V call is TRBV11-2, the J call TRBJ2-1; 7 bases are shared with TRBD1. This CDR3 contains 16 residues. Trimming cost V 5 bases and J 7 bases; bases outside gene matches: 14. Germline CDR1 SGHAT, CDR2 FQNNGV. The CDR3 sequence is CASSNPFRTGDNEQFF. CDR3 nucleotide sequence: TGTGCCAGCAGCAACCCCTTCCGGACAGGCGATAATGAGCAGTTCTTC.

The count of this clone is one. The chain has TRBV5-1 and TRBJ2-5; TRBD2 aligns across 8 bases. Germline CDR1 reads SGHRS; CDR2 reads YFSETQ. The CDR3 is made up of 17 amino acids. Trimming took 0 bases from V and 5 from J; bases not matched to a gene: 12. CDR3 DNA sequence: TGCGCCAGCAGCTTGGGAGCGGGGGCGTTAATTAAGGAGACCCAGTACTTC. It codes for CASSLGAGALIKETQYF.

CDR3 loop: CASSLEASGGGEQFF. CDR3 DNA sequence: TGCGCCAGCAGCTTGGAGGCTAGCGGGGGAGGAGAGCAGTTCTTC. The chain employs TRBV5-1 and TRBJ2-1; 10 nucleotides agree with TRBD2. The V segment lost 0 bases and the J segment 10 bases; nucleotides outside the gene matches: 7. The CDR3 is made up of 15 amino acids. CDR1 is SGHRS and CDR2 is YFSETQ in the germline V gene. Looking up the rest from reference TRBV5-1 and TRBJ2-1 gives the full variable domain: KAGVTQTPRYLIKTRGQQVTLSCSPISGHRSVSWYQQTPGQGLQFLFEYFSETQRNKGNFPGRFSGRQFSNSRSEMNVSTLELGDSALYLCASSLEASGGGEQFFGPGTRLTVL.

This clone was seen a few times. This sequence joins TRBV29-1 and TRBJ1-1, with D possibly matching TRBD1 (5 bases). V was shortened by 7 bases and J by 0 bases, with 15 bases between the two germline ends. The CDR3 is 14 residues long. The germline V gene has CDR1 SQVTM and CDR2 ANQGSEA. Written as DNA, the CDR3 is TGCAGCGCCCTTGGGGGGGGATTGAACACTGAAGCTTTCTTT. This codes for CSALGGGLNTEAFF.

The chain combines TRBV28 with TRBJ1-3, with D possibly TRBD1 on 5 matching bases. CDR3 size: 15 residues. The germline V gene encodes CDR1 MDHEN and CDR2 SYDVKM. V was clipped by 1 base and J by 0 bases, with 7 bases between them. CDR3 residues: CASSLLGLSGNTIYF. In DNA, the CDR3 is TGTGCCAGCAGTTTATTGGGGCTCTCTGGAAACACCATATATTTT.